Reported below is one T cell receptor (beta chain). The antigen remains undetermined. This sample was included in a study of monozygotic twins with inflammatory bowel disease. Whole-study findings and limits: Immunosuppressive treatments differing between patients may have added repertoire variability. No difference in repertoire similarity was seen between concordant and discordant twins, possibly because power was limited.

Template-switch reactions added UMIs with a 6-nucleotide sample barcode. TCRdb processed the 5' RACE reads again and assigns one entry to each CDR3 protein, with no DNA. The ten most abundant clones cover 2.6% of a sample with about 380,000 distinct CDR3 sequences. Germline CDR1 is SGHRS and CDR2 is YFSETQ. This CDR3 region has 14 residues. Whole-blood total RNA was extracted without T cell sorting. The chain joins TRBV5-1 to TRBJ2-3. The specimen sequenced was blood. The receptor's source is a human donor with ulcerative colitis or Crohn's disease, or a healthy co-twin of an affected twin (not recorded which). The CDR3 reads CASSLTPSTDTQYF.